A selection of T cell receptor beta chains follows, all from one sample in a study of human CD8 memory T cell subsets. TCRdb reprocessed the 5' RACE reads; each CDR3 protein has one entry and no DNA is given. This table holds roughly 10,000 distinct CDR3 sequences. The sequenced material came from CD8+ T cells from PBMCs. All receptors derive from a human donor in good health. The CDR3 runs from the conserved cysteine through the conserved F or W. Clone size appears in some rows only: once, few, many, or a class for an expanded clone.

length,J,V,size,CDR3
18,TRBJ2-1,TRBV7-6,-,CASSLCIRDRDKCNEQFF
15,TRBJ2-7,TRBV4-1,-,CASSQRSGSSYEQYF
14,TRBJ2-5,TRBV28,medium-sized,CASNPGQALETQYF
11,TRBJ2-7,TRBV29-1,medium-sized,CSAGQGYEQYF
13,TRBJ2-7,TRBV10-3,medium-sized,CAINGEGTYEQYF
14,TRBJ1-1,TRBV5-1,large,CASSPGQGFTEAFF
17,TRBJ2-3,TRBV20-1,-,CSARGLAGASSTDTQYF
15,TRBJ2-2,TRBV29-1,medium-sized,CSASGTSGAGGELFF
14,TRBJ2-7,TRBV5-1,-,CASSLGQSDYEQYF
14,TRBJ1-2,TRBV10-3,-,CAISGEDSNYGYTF
14,TRBJ2-4,TRBV20-1,-,CSGRHSLAKNIQYF
13,TRBJ2-5,TRBV2,-,CASSAPGAETQYF
15,TRBJ2-7,TRBV5-6,-,CASSFEREASYEQYF
16,TRBJ2-1,TRBV7-8,-,CASSLSTSGRGHEQFF
14,TRBJ1-2,TRBV3-1,-,CASSQDPGDYGYTF
14,TRBJ2-1,TRBV12-3/TRBV12-4,-,CASSGQGSYNEQFF
15,TRBJ2-3,TRBV28,-,CASSLGLAGKDTQYF
15,TRBJ1-5,TRBV5-5,-,CASSNDIDSNQPQHF
15,TRBJ2-3,TRBV29-1,-,CSVRGWDRETDTQYF
13,TRBJ1-2,TRBV29-1,medium-sized,CSVAGTGDYGYTF
18,TRBJ2-2,TRBV7-6,medium-sized,CASSLVDSDRAYTGELFF
14,TRBJ1-5,TRBV20-1,-,CSGEGTGRGQPQHF
16,TRBJ2-5,TRBV9,medium-sized,CASSEGQPDFQETQYF
16,TRBJ2-1,TRBV9,-,CASSGTSGGTYNEQFF
11,TRBJ1-2,TRBV20-1,medium-sized,CSADGEYGYTF
16,TRBJ2-1,TRBV5-6,-,CASSLGTSGRYNEQFF
16,TRBJ2-5,TRBV4-2,medium-sized,CASSDRLAGGQETQYF
14,TRBJ2-4,TRBV27,-,CASSLTGSIDIQYF
13,TRBJ2-7,TRBV2,-,CARNGHSQYEQYF
14,TRBJ2-7,TRBV15,medium-sized,CATSRDAASYEQYF
14,TRBJ2-5,TRBV19,-,CASTDGFSRETQYF